The source of this T cell receptor (beta chain) is a study of blood T cell repertoires in COVID-19. The CDR3 extends over 15 amino acids. Deletions cut 1 base from V and 4 bases from J, with 11 bases between. Looked up from germline, CDR1 is SGHTA and CDR2 is FQGNSA. About this clone itself: Other DNA sequences of this sample code for an identical CDR3.

Profiled with immunoSEQ multiplex PCR; TCRdb holds only in-frame clones, not every one. The sample carries about 200,000 clones, more than 75% recorded once. The material sequenced was peripheral blood. The TCR originated in a woman over 75 with COVID-19, enrolled during active disease. The chain carries TRBV7-2 and TRBJ1-3; D uncertain. In DNA form, the CDR3 reads TGTGCCAGCAGCTTAGTGGGCTCTTCGGGAAACACCATATATTTT. It is translated as CASSLVGSSGNTIYF. The full variable domain, in which reference TRBV7-2 and TRBJ1-3 provide the parts outside the CDR3, is GAGVSQSPSNKVTEKGKDVELRCDPISGHTALYWYRQSLGQGLEFLIYFQGNSAPDKSGLPSDRFSAERTGGSVSTLTIQRTQQEDSAVYLCASSLVGSSGNTIYFGEGSWLTVV.